One sample yielded the 26 T cell receptor beta chains listed below, sequenced in a study of T-cell memory formation after mild COVID-19. MiXCR was run by TCRdb on the 5' RACE reads, yielding one entry per CDR3 protein. This repertoire shows 300,000 to 400,000 distinct CDR3 sequences, around 27% found once; its top ten account for 13%. Source material: PBMCs or a T cell subset sorted from them (not recorded which). All receptors come from an adult woman who had mild COVID-19 (a few samples of this study predate the infection). Cell type and time point are not known.

By share, this clonotype counts as medium-sized (0.01 to 0.1%). The V call is TRBV24-1, the J call TRBJ1-2; D call uncertain. V was shortened by 6 bases and J by 4 bases, with 17 bases between the two germline ends. The CDR3 is 15 residues long. Germline-derived CDR1 and CDR2 are KGHDR and SFDVKD. Written as DNA, the CDR3 is TGTGCCACCAGTACTACCGGCACCGCGGCCTATGGCTACACCTTC. It is translated as CATSTTGTAAYGYTF.

The chain is built from TRBV9 and TRBJ2-5; the D is unclear. CDR1 SGDLS and CDR2 YYNGEE come from the germline V gene. V was shortened by 0 bases and J by 5 bases, with 14 bases between the two germline ends. This CDR3 contains 15 residues. The CDR3 DNA reads as TGTGCCAGCAGCGTAGGGAGCCACGTAGGGGAGACCCAGTACTTC. It encodes CASSVGSHVGETQYF.

At least ten counts were recorded for this clonotype. The rearrangement joins TRBV20-1 to TRBJ2-2; D is possibly TRBD2 (7 bases). V dropped 6 bases and J dropped 4 bases, with 21 bases sitting between them. CDR3 length equals 16 residues. From germline, CDR1 is DFQATT and CDR2 SNEGSKA (reference sequence). The CDR3 is CSAKEEAGAITGELFF. In DNA, the CDR3 is TGCAGTGCGAAGGAGGAGGCGGGGGCTATCACCGGGGAGCTGTTTTTT.

This clonotype was detected only a few times. The chain employs TRBV5-1 and TRBJ2-3; TRBD2 might be the D (5 bases). Trimming shortened V by 4 bases and J by 3 bases, and 15 bases separated the two germline ends. Germline V gives CDR1 SGHRS, CDR2 YFSETQ. This CDR3 region has 15 residues. The CDR3 sequence: CASSRASPGTDTQYF. The CDR3 DNA is TGCGCCAGCAGCCGAGCCTCCCCGGGGACAGATACGCAGTATTTT.

The rearrangement links TRBV7-3 to TRBJ1-1; possible D gene TRBD1, 5 bases. The CDR3 consists of 12 residues. The V gene lost 1 base and the J gene lost 11 bases, with 11 bases spanning the gap. Germline-derived CDR1 and CDR2 are SGHTA and FQGTGA. The CDR3 loop reads CASSLSRVGAFF. Written as DNA, the CDR3 is TGTGCCAGCAGCTTAAGCAGGGTTGGCGCTTTCTTT.

The chain has TRBV11-2 and TRBJ2-1; D gene uncertain. CDR1 is SGHAT, CDR2 FQNNGV, per germline. Trimming left V 3 bases short and J 6 bases short, with 9 bases between. This CDR3 comprises 13 residues. Here the CDR3 reads CASSFEVSNEQFF. The CDR3 nucleotides are TGTGCCAGCAGCTTCGAAGTATCCAATGAGCAGTTCTTC.

The CDR3 nucleotides read TGTGCCAGCAGCCTCCCCCCCGGGCCCGGGACTGAAGCTTTCTTT. Its translation: CASSLPPGPGTEAFF. V gene TRBV4-2 combines with J gene TRBJ1-1; D is unclear. From germline, CDR1 is LGHNA and CDR2 YNFKEQ. The CDR3 runs to 15 residues. The V end was cut by 4 bases, the J end by 5 bases, with 17 bases between.

The chain carries TRBV19 and TRBJ1-2; a weak D match, TRBD1 (5 bases). The CDR3 sequence is 13 residues long. Germline CDR1 LNHDA, CDR2 SQIVND (reference sequence). The V end lost 3 bases, the J end lost 8 bases, and 13 bases lay between the germline ends. The CDR3, as DNA: TGTGCCAGTAGTATTACGGGAGGGGCCGGCTACACCTTC. It translates to CASSITGGAGYTF.

This clonotype came up a few times. The V gene is TRBV24-1, the J gene TRBJ2-1, with 7 bases identical to TRBD1. This CDR3 spans 14 amino acids. Germline V gene lookup returns CDR1 KGHDR and CDR2 SFDVKD. The V and J ends lost 0 bases and 9 bases, in that order; junction bases with no gene match: 4. The CDR3 sequence: CATSDLRKGAEQFF. For the CDR3, the DNA is TGTGCCACCAGTGATTTGCGCAAGGGGGCTGAGCAGTTCTTC.

This clonotype was seen a few times. The chain recombines TRBV2 with TRBJ2-1; D not resolved. The V end was cut by 1 base, the J end by 0 bases, with 7 bases between. The CDR3 runs 15 residues. Germline V gene data show CDR1 as SNHLY and CDR2 as FYNNEI. For the CDR3, the DNA is TGTGCCAGCAGTGAAGGGCGGAGCTCCTACAATGAGCAGTTCTTC. Translating it yields CASSEGRSSYNEQFF. Complete variable domain (other parts from reference TRBV2 and TRBJ2-1): EPEVTQTPSHQVTQMGQEVILRCVPISNHLYFYWYRQILGQKVEFLVSFYNNEISEKSEIFDDQFSVERPDGSNFTLKIRSTKLEDSAMYFCASSEGRSSYNEQFFGPGTRLTVL.

This clonotype turned up a few times. The chain couples TRBV19 to TRBJ1-1; possibly TRBD1 for D (5 bases). V gave up 6 bases and J gave up 6 bases, with 14 bases separating them. CDR3 length equals 13 residues. Germline CDR1 reads LNHDA; CDR2 reads SQIVND (reference sequence). The CDR3 spells CASRTGGRAEAFF. The CDR3 region has the DNA TGTGCCAGTAGGACCGGGGGTAGGGCTGAAGCTTTCTTT.

This clonotype was seen at least ten times. The chain joins TRBV7-2 to TRBJ1-2, with D unclear. The CDR3 is 13 residues long. Looked up from germline, CDR1 is SGHTA and CDR2 is FQGNSA. Trimming left V 5 bases short and J 8 bases short, with 15 bases between. CDR3 loop: CASSPGRVGGYTF. DNA for the CDR3: TGTGCCAGCAGCCCTGGGAGGGTGGGCGGCTACACCTTC.

This clonotype was observed a few times. This rearrangement joins TRBV4-2 to TRBJ2-7; D possibly corresponds to TRBD2 (6 bases). V shed 1 base and J shed 2 bases, with 12 bases lying between them. CDR1 is LGHNA and CDR2 is YNFKEQ in the germline V gene. CDR3 size: 15 residues. The CDR3 bases are TGTGCCAGCAGCCAAGGGGGACTCCCAACCTACGAGCAGTACTTC. It codes for CASSQGGLPTYEQYF.

The rearrangement joins TRBV2 to TRBJ2-7; no firm D call. The CDR3 consists of 12 residues. V lost 8 bases to trimming and J lost 2 bases, with 10 bases between them. CDR1 and CDR2 (germline): SNHLY, FYNNEI. The CDR3 DNA follows: TGTGCCAGCGGTCAACTAACCTACGAGCAGTACTTC. It codes for CASGQLTYEQYF.

In DNA form, the CDR3 reads TGTGCCAGCAGTTACCCGACAGGGCCAAAGGACACTGAAGCTTTCTTT. Its translation is CASSYPTGPKDTEAFF. The V call is TRBV6-5, the J call TRBJ1-1, with 7 bases that match TRBD1. Germline V gives CDR1 MNHEY, CDR2 SVGAGI. The CDR3 consists of 16 residues. The V and J ends lost 2 bases and 3 bases, in that order; junction bases with no gene match: 9.

There are a few counts of this clonotype. The chain has TRBV25-1 and TRBJ2-5; D unclear. The V end lost 2 bases, the J end lost 1 base, and 11 bases lay between the germline ends. The CDR3 contains 15 residues. Germline V gives CDR1 MGHDK, CDR2 SYGVNS. CDR3 DNA: TGTGCCAGCAGTGAACTTGGCAGCCTCCAAGAGACCCAGTACTTC. This codes for CASSELGSLQETQYF.

The genes are TRBV20-1 and TRBJ1-3; D gene unclear. From germline, CDR1 is DFQATT and CDR2 SNEGSKA (reference sequence). The V and J ends lost 3 bases and 0 bases respectively, with 12 bases between them. This CDR3 has 15 residues. Here the CDR3 reads CSASGQSSSGNTIYF. The CDR3 nucleotides read TGCAGTGCTAGCGGGCAGTCGAGCTCTGGAAACACCATATATTTT.

CDR3 sequence: CASSFPWGGQGAGELFF. DNA for the CDR3: TGTGCCAGCAGTTTCCCTTGGGGAGGACAGGGGGCCGGGGAGCTGTTTTTT. The V call is TRBV12-3 or TRBV12-4, the J call TRBJ2-2; 10 bases are a match to TRBD1. The junction had 10 bases not matched to a gene; V was cut back by 3 bases and J by 6 bases. This CDR3 spans 17 amino acids.

The chain recombines TRBV5-4 with TRBJ2-2; D possibly corresponds to TRBD1 (6 bases). The CDR3 runs 13 residues. V shed 2 bases and J shed 10 bases, with 12 bases lying between them. Germline lookup yields CDR1 SGHNT and CDR2 YYREEE (reference sequence). The CDR3 loop reads CASSFRGAEELFF. The CDR3 DNA sequence: TGTGCCAGCAGCTTCAGGGGAGCTGAGGAGCTGTTTTTT. Using reference TRBV5-4 and TRBJ2-2 for the parts outside the CDR3, the full variable domain is ETGVTQSPTHLIKTRGQQVTLRCSSQSGHNTVSWYQQALGQGPQFIFQYYREEENGRGNFPPRFSGLQFPNYSSELNVNALELDDSALYLCASSFRGAEELFFGEGSRLTVL.

The sample holds many counts of this clonotype. The V gene is TRBV5-1, the J gene TRBJ2-3, with unresolved D. This CDR3 is 14 amino acids long. The V gene's germline CDR1 is SGHRS and CDR2 YFSETQ. The V end lost 3 bases, the J end lost 1 base, and 9 bases lay between the germline ends. As DNA, the CDR3 is TGCGCCAGCAGCTCCGACCGGGGCACAGATACGCAGTATTTT. Protein product: CASSSDRGTDTQYF.

This clonotype was seen a handful of times. The chain joins TRBV7-2 to TRBJ1-1; TRBD1 might be the D (5 bases). Germline values: CDR1 SGHTA, CDR2 FQGNSA. This CDR3 region has 14 residues. V lost 4 bases, J lost 3 bases, and 12 bases lay in between. CDR3 coding DNA: TGTGCCAGCAGCTCGGGGTTGGGGCACACTGAAGCTTTCTTT. Its translation is CASSSGLGHTEAFF.

This chain uses TRBV29-1 with TRBJ2-3; D is possibly TRBD2 (7 bases). The V and J ends lost 4 bases and 1 base respectively, with 15 bases between them. This CDR3 has 15 amino acids. CDR1 and CDR2 from the germline V gene are SQVTM and ANQGSEA. The CDR3 sequence: CSVVSWGGGTDTQYF. DNA for the CDR3: TGCAGCGTTGTATCCTGGGGGGGCGGCACAGATACGCAGTATTTT.

This chain connects TRBV19 to TRBJ2-1; unclear D gene. This CDR3 contains 12 residues. CDR1 is LNHDA, CDR2 SQIVND, per germline (reference sequence). The V gene lost 5 bases and the J gene lost 13 bases, with 15 bases spanning the gap. CDR3 nucleotides: TGTGCCAGTAGTGGGAAGTTCCTTCATCAGTTCTTC. Protein sequence: CASSGKFLHQFF.

This chain connects TRBV6-5 to TRBJ1-6; possibly TRBD1 for D (5 bases). Germline V gene lookup returns CDR1 MNHEY and CDR2 SVGAGI. V was cut by 6 bases and J by 6 bases, with 18 bases left in between. The CDR3 runs 16 residues. The CDR3 reads CASSRTWQLLNSPLHF. CDR3 bases: TGTGCCAGCAGCCGGACATGGCAGCTACTTAATTCACCCCTCCACTTT.

This clonotype was seen a handful of times. This rearrangement joins TRBV18 to TRBJ2-1; D gene unclear. This CDR3 is 14 amino acids long. V was clipped by 0 bases and J by 6 bases, with 9 bases between them. CDR1 and CDR2 from the germline V gene are KGHSH and LQKENI. CDR3 sequence: CASSPPKYFNEQFF. The CDR3 nucleotides read TGTGCCAGCTCACCACCGAAATATTTCAATGAGCAGTTCTTC.

This clonotype was observed a few times. The chain carries TRBV20-1 and TRBJ2-1; weak D call: TRBD1 (5 bases). V lost 4 bases, J lost 6 bases, and 13 bases lay in between. There are 13 residues in the CDR3. CDR1 is DFQATT and CDR2 is SNEGSKA in the germline V gene (reference sequence). CDR3 sequence: CSAMGRTSNEQFF. CDR3 nucleotide sequence: TGCAGTGCTATGGGCCGGACATCCAATGAGCAGTTCTTC.